Only one count was recorded for the clone carrying this T cell receptor beta chain. Method: immunoSEQ multiplex PCR; TCRdb's copy keeps in-frame clones and lacks some. The table shows some 510,000 clones, with approximately 88% occurring only once. Participants' own reports of clinical history determined their cohort assignment. Recovery meant two consecutive negative NP/OP PCR tests, professional clearance, or resolved symptoms. This record comes from a study of blood T cell repertoires in COVID-19. Looking at the study overall: The study drew acute and convalescent COVID-19 samples from the United States, Italy and Spain.

The ends lost 8 bases at V and 2 bases at J; junction bases unmatched: 8. CDR3 length: 15 amino acids. Germline V lookup: CDR1 SEHNR, CDR2 FQNEAQ (reference sequence). The TCR originated in a woman in her thirties or forties who had recovered from COVID-19. The sample was PBMCs or T cells enriched from blood (not recorded which). The chain links TRBV7-9 to TRBJ2-7, with 11 bases that match TRBD2. The DNA for the CDR3 is TGTGCCAGCTCAAGAGTGGGACTAGCGGCCTACGAGCAGTACTTC. Protein: CASSRVGLAAYEQYF.